The 30 T cell receptor beta chains listed next were all sequenced from one sample in a study of T cell responses to AZD1222 COVID-19 vaccine. Assay used: immunoSEQ multiplex PCR; TCRdb lists only in-frame clones, some missing. The sample lists over 110,000 clones; 92% were seen once. The material sequenced was peripheral blood, taken 28 days after the second AZD1222 dose. These TCRs come from an adult who received the AZD1222 COVID-19 vaccine.

The chain carries TRBV6-5 and TRBJ1-1; D possibly corresponds to TRBD1 (5 bases). Germline CDR1 is MNHEY and CDR2 is SVGAGI. The CDR3 sequence is 15 residues long. Trimming pared 4 bases from V and 2 bases from J, leaving 14 bases between. The CDR3 reads CASSSLQGGNTEAFF. DNA for the CDR3: TGTGCCAGCAGTTCCTTGCAGGGAGGAAACACTGAAGCTTTCTTT.

The genes are TRBV5-5 and TRBJ2-5; no firm D call. With 1 base removed from V and 2 bases from J, the gap between germline ends came to 3 bases. CDR1 SGHKS and CDR2 YYEKEE come from the germline V gene (reference sequence). This CDR3 contains 12 residues. CDR3 DNA: TGTGCCAGCAGCTTGCTTCAAGAGACCCAGTACTTC. This encodes CASSLLQETQYF.

The J gene is TRBJ1-2, the V gene TRBV19; D gene uncertain. The length of the CDR3 is 15 residues. The ends were cut back, 5 bases at V and 3 bases at J, with 16 bases in the middle. Germline lookup yields CDR1 LNHDA and CDR2 SQIVND (reference sequence). CDR3 DNA sequence: TGTGCCAGTAGTGTGGACGGAGACTACCACTATGGCTACACCTTC. It translates to CASSVDGDYHYGYTF.

The chain has TRBV4-1 and TRBJ1-2; D unclear. The CDR3 runs to 15 residues. CDR1 is MGHRA and CDR2 is YSYEKL in the germline V gene. Trimming removed 0 bases from V and 1 base from J, with 9 bases in between. The CDR3 DNA reads TGCGCCAGCAGCCAAGATTGGTCTGATAACTATGGCTACACCTTC. It encodes CASSQDWSDNYGYTF.

This chain uses TRBV5-1 with TRBJ1-5, with D possibly being TRBD1 (6 bases). V was clipped by 4 bases and J by 1 base, with 12 bases between them. Per germline, CDR1 SGHRS and CDR2 YFSETQ. CDR3 length: 15 residues. The CDR3 region is CASSPGDLSNQPQHF. The CDR3, as DNA: TGCGCCAGCAGCCCAGGGGATTTAAGCAATCAGCCCCAGCATTTT.

The V and J genes are TRBV19 and TRBJ1-6; D is ambiguous. This CDR3 region has 13 residues. The V gene's germline CDR1 is LNHDA and CDR2 SQIVND (reference sequence). V gave up 6 bases and J gave up 8 bases, with 11 bases separating them. The CDR3 DNA sequence: TGTGCCAGTAGGCGGGAGGTGGATTCACCCCTCCACTTT. This gives the protein CASRREVDSPLHF.

The gene calls are TRBV23-1 and TRBJ1-2; D is ambiguous. TRBV23-1 is reported as an ORF; its role is uncertain. The V gene lost 9 bases and the J gene lost 8 bases, with 16 bases spanning the gap. This CDR3 spans 12 amino acids. CDR3 region: CARVEPWGGYTF. In nucleotides, the CDR3 is TGCGCCAGGGTGGAGCCGTGGGGAGGCTACACCTTC.

V gene TRBV7-2 combines with J gene TRBJ2-5, with 7 nucleotides matching TRBD2. The CDR3 is 15 amino acids. J lost 1 base, V lost 4 bases, and 6 bases had no gene match. Germline CDR1 reads SGHTA; CDR2 reads FQGNSA. CDR3 DNA: TGTGCCAGCAGCTCTGGGGGACTACTCCAAGAGACCCAGTACTTC. This encodes CASSSGGLLQETQYF.

J is TRBJ1-4 and V is TRBV27; no firm D call. CDR1 and CDR2 from the germline V gene are MNHEY and SMNVEV (reference sequence). This CDR3 comprises 13 residues. With 5 bases removed from V and 3 bases from J, the gap between germline ends came to 7 bases. CDR3 coding DNA: TGTGCCAGCAGTACACCCCCTAATGAAAAACTGTTTTTT. As protein: CASSTPPNEKLFF.

The chain employs TRBV3-1 (or the pseudogene TRBV3-2) and TRBJ1-2; D not certain. Germline CDR1 reads LGHDT; CDR2 reads YNNKEL (reference sequence). The CDR3 is 14 residues long. V was pared by 2 bases and J by 4 bases, with 11 bases between. The CDR3 DNA follows: TGTGCCAGCAGCCAAAGGACCAGCGGCTATGGCTACACCTTC. Translated, it gives CASSQRTSGYGYTF.

The chain joins TRBV9 to TRBJ1-1; tentative D call: TRBD1 (5 bases). Germline CDR1 and CDR2: SGDLS and YYNGEE. V was cut by 3 bases and J by 4 bases, with 13 bases left in between. The CDR3 has 14 amino acids. The DNA of the CDR3 is TGTGCCAGCAGCGGGGGGGTGATCGGCACTGAAGCTTTCTTT. Translated: CASSGGVIGTEAFF.

The V gene is TRBV14, the J gene TRBJ2-3; D unclear. The V end lost 4 bases, the J end lost 4 bases, and 15 bases lay between the germline ends. Germline CDR1 is SGHDN and CDR2 is FVKESK. This CDR3 region has 15 residues. Here the CDR3 DNA reads TGTGCCAGCAGCCGATGGGCGATGGTCCCAGATACGCAGTATTTT. Protein sequence: CASSRWAMVPDTQYF.

The rearrangement links TRBV20-1 to TRBJ1-2, with 7 nucleotides matching TRBD1. Trimming took 6 bases from V and 8 from J; bases not matched to a gene: 6. The CDR3 covers 11 residues. Per the germline V gene, CDR1 is DFQATT and CDR2 is SNEGSKA (reference sequence). The CDR3 loop is CSAEQGGGYTF. The DNA of the CDR3 is TGCAGTGCAGAACAAGGGGGCGGCTACACCTTC.

V and J are TRBV30 and TRBJ1-2; 9 nucleotides match TRBD1. The length of the CDR3 is 13 residues. Germline V CDR1 and CDR2: GTSNPN, SVGIG (reference sequence). J gave up 8 bases and V 1 base, and 5 bases lay outside the gene matches. The chain's CDR3 is CAWSAQGARGYTF. As DNA, the CDR3 is TGTGCCTGGAGTGCACAGGGGGCGCGGGGCTACACCTTC.

V gene TRBV5-4 combines with J gene TRBJ2-1, with TRBD2 as a possible D gene (5 bases). CDR3 length: 14 amino acids. The V and J ends lost 3 bases and 7 bases respectively, with 14 bases between them. Germline V gene lookup returns CDR1 SGHNT and CDR2 YYREEE (reference sequence). This CDR3 reads CASSYVLDENEQFF. The CDR3 nucleotides are TGTGCCAGCAGCTACGTACTAGACGAAAATGAGCAGTTCTTC.

The genes are TRBV7-2 and TRBJ2-1, with a possible D match to TRBD2 (6 bases). The CDR3 consists of 16 residues. Deletions cut 5 bases from V and 5 bases from J, with 19 bases between. Germline CDR1 and CDR2: SGHTA and FQGNSA. CDR3 region: CASSVGGLTAHNEQFF. CDR3 bases: TGTGCCAGCAGCGTGGGAGGCCTTACGGCCCACAATGAGCAGTTCTTC. The complete variable domain, with remaining parts taken from reference TRBV7-2 and TRBJ2-1, reads GAGVSQSPSNKVTEKGKDVELRCDPISGHTALYWYRQSLGQGLEFLIYFQGNSAPDKSGLPSDRFSAERTGGSVSTLTIQRTQQEDSAVYLCASSVGGLTAHNEQFFGPGTRLTVL.

The CDR3 sequence: CATRTSGRPEQYF. The CDR3 bases are TGTGCCACCAGAACTAGCGGTCGCCCGGAGCAGTACTTC. The rearrangement uses TRBV24-1 and TRBJ2-7; 8 nucleotides match TRBD2. Trimming removed 7 bases from V and 7 bases from J; junction bases left unmatched: 8. The CDR3 has 13 residues. In germline, CDR1 is KGHDR, CDR2 SFDVKD.

The J gene is TRBJ2-3, the V gene TRBV20-1; no firm D call. The CDR3 sequence is 11 residues long. The germline CDR1 and CDR2 sequences are DFQATT and SNEGSKA (reference sequence). V was pared by 7 bases and J by 5 bases, with 10 bases between. The CDR3 nucleotides read TGCAGTGTGGGGTTGGTAGATACGCAGTATTTT. Its translation is CSVGLVDTQYF.

V usage is TRBV10-3 and J usage is TRBJ1-5; no reliable D call. Looked up from germline, CDR1 is ENHRY and CDR2 is SYGVKD. This CDR3 is built from 13 residues. V was cut by 8 bases and J by 5 bases, with 13 bases left in between. CDR3 nucleotide sequence: TGTGCCATCGGAGGGAAGATGGATCAGCCCCAGCATTTT. Protein sequence: CAIGGKMDQPQHF.

The CDR3 DNA is TGTGCCAGCAGTGAAAGTGGAAGGGGTGGCGGCTACACCTTC. This sequence encodes CASSESGRGGGYTF. The chain couples TRBV6-1 to TRBJ1-2; possibly TRBD1 for D (5 bases). The CDR3 totals 14 residues. Germline CDR1 MNHNS, CDR2 SASEGT. Deletions cut 2 bases from V and 8 bases from J, with 15 bases between.

The chain carries TRBV11-1 and TRBJ2-2; TRBD1 matches at 10 bases. The CDR3 runs 16 residues. V lost 6 bases and J lost 4; bases outside the gene matches: 8. The germline CDR1 and CDR2 sequences are SGHAT and FQDESV (reference sequence). The DNA of the CDR3 is TGTGCCAGCAGTTCCGGGACAGGGGAGGGCACCGGGGAGCTGTTTTTT. It encodes CASSSGTGEGTGELFF.

This clone has just a few counts. The V gene is TRBV2, the J gene TRBJ1-2; D gene unclear. Per the germline V gene, CDR1 is SNHLY and CDR2 is FYNNEI. The CDR3 covers 12 residues. With 6 bases removed from V and 6 bases from J, the gap between germline ends came to 11 bases. The CDR3 bases are TGTGCCAGCAGAAGGACCGCCGATGGCTACACCTTC. This sequence encodes CASRRTADGYTF.

This chain uses TRBV12-5 with TRBJ2-2, with D tentatively TRBD1 (5 bases). Trimming took 6 bases from V and 2 from J, leaving 13 bases between them. The CDR3 is 15 residues long. Germline CDR1 and CDR2: LGHNT and FRNRAP. The CDR3 spells CASGPGIFNTGELFF. In nucleotides, the CDR3 is TGTGCTAGTGGGCCAGGGATATTCAACACCGGGGAGCTGTTTTTT.

This chain connects TRBV12-3 or TRBV12-4 to TRBJ2-1; D remains ambiguous. CDR3 length equals 13 residues. Between the trimmed V and J ends, which lost 2 bases and 3 bases, there was a span of 5 bases. The CDR3 here is CASSLSGYNEQFF. The CDR3 DNA reads TGTGCCAGCAGTTTAAGTGGCTACAATGAGCAGTTCTTC.

V gene TRBV29-1 combines with J gene TRBJ2-3; D perhaps matches TRBD1 (5 bases). This CDR3 region has 13 residues. Germline V CDR1 and CDR2: SQVTM, ANQGSEA. Trimming shortened V by 3 bases and J by 4 bases, and 11 bases separated the two germline ends. CDR3 sequence: CSVDRALADTQYF. CDR3 in DNA: TGCAGCGTTGACAGGGCCTTGGCAGATACGCAGTATTTT.

A remark on this clone: Germline is not matched at one junction end, which may reflect a read error. The rearrangement joins TRBV3-1 (or the pseudogene TRBV3-2) to TRBJ2-3, with TRBD1 identical over 10 bases. This CDR3 contains 15 residues. Germline CDR1 LGHDT, CDR2 YNNKEL (reference sequence). The CDR3 here is CASNRTSGTGVQVDF. CDR3 nucleotides: TGTGCCAGCAACCGGACATCCGGGACAGGGGTTCAGGTAGATTTT.

The V call is TRBV15, the J call TRBJ1-1; D call uncertain. The V gene's germline CDR1 is LNHNV and CDR2 YYDKDF (reference sequence). The CDR3 runs to 14 residues. The germline V and J ends were trimmed by 4 bases and 0 bases, with 9 bases remaining between them. CDR3 coding DNA: TGTGCCACCAGCACCTGGACGTTGAACACTGAAGCTTTCTTT. Protein product: CATSTWTLNTEAFF.

The gene calls are TRBV2 and TRBJ1-2, with D possibly TRBD1 on 5 matching bases. CDR1 is SNHLY and CDR2 is FYNNEI in the germline V gene. CDR3 length: 13 residues. V was cut by 6 bases and J by 2 bases, with 10 bases left in between. CDR3 DNA sequence: TGTGCCAGCAGCGTCCGGACAAACTATGGCTACACCTTC. As protein: CASSVRTNYGYTF.

The J gene is TRBJ2-6, the V gene TRBV2, with D possibly being TRBD2 (5 bases). This CDR3 spans 17 amino acids. The germline V gene has CDR1 SNHLY and CDR2 FYNNEI. The V end was cut by 4 bases, the J end by 0 bases, with 13 bases between. Here the CDR3 DNA reads TGTGCCAGCAGTGCCCGGGGAGAGAGCTCTGGGGCCAACGTCCTGACTTTC. Residues: CASSARGESSGANVLTF.

The chain uses TRBV30 and TRBJ2-2; D is unresolved. The CDR3 runs to 13 residues. With 2 bases removed from V and 6 bases from J, the gap between germline ends came to 10 bases. Germline CDR1 reads GTSNPN; CDR2 reads SVGIG (reference sequence). CDR3 residues: CAWSSSRAGELFF. CDR3 DNA sequence: TGTGCCTGGAGTTCGTCTAGGGCCGGGGAGCTGTTTTTT. The full variable domain, in which reference TRBV30 and TRBJ2-2 provide the parts outside the CDR3, is SQTIHQWPATLVQPVGSPLSLECTVEGTSNPNLYWYRQAAGRGLQLLFYSVGIGQISSEVPQNLSASRPQDRQFILSSKKLLLSDSGFYLCAWSSSRAGELFFGEGSRLTVL.